These T cell receptor beta chains were read from a single sample in a study of blood T cell repertoires in COVID-19. Using immunoSEQ multiplex PCR, the repertoire was profiled, and TCRdb retains in-frame clones only, with some absent. The sample has around 250,000 clones, around 87% seen once. The sequenced material came from peripheral blood. Source of these receptors: a woman aged 70-85 years with active or convalescent COVID-19. CDR3s include the opening cysteine and the closing phenylalanine or tryptophan. The D gene is left open where the match is weak. Expanded clones get a size class; other rows say once, few or many, or leave the size out.

D	size	V	J	DNA	CDR3
.	.	TRBV5-4	TRBJ1-3	TGTGCCAGCAGCAAAATCTCTGTCTCTGGAAACACCATATATTTT	CASSKISVSGNTIYF
.	.	TRBV7-7	TRBJ2-1	TGTGCCAGCAGCTTAGGAGGTGGTGAGCAGTTCTTC	CASSLGGGEQFF
TRBD1	.	TRBV7-9	TRBJ1-2	TGTGCCACCAACTTGGGAGGGACAGGGGGCCGTGGCTACACCTTC	CATNLGGTGGRGYTF
.	.	TRBV11-2	TRBJ2-7	TGTGCCAGCAGCTTAGAAGGGCGACAGACCTACGAGCAGTACTTC	CASSLEGRQTYEQYF
.	.	TRBV5-1	TRBJ1-5	TGCGCCAGCAGCTTGGGCGGGGGTAGCAATCAGCCCCAGCATTTT	CASSLGGGSNQPQHF
TRBD1	.	TRBV5-5	TRBJ1-2	TGTGCCAGCACCCGACAGGGGAACTATGGCTACACCTTC	CASTRQGNYGYTF
.	once	TRBV6-2/TRBV6-3	TRBJ2-3	TGTGCCAGCAGCTCAGGGTCGATTGGGCTAACGCAGTATTTT	CASSSGSIGLTQYF
.	.	TRBV29-1	TRBJ2-1	TGCAGCGCCAGGCCAGGGGCCTACAATGAGCAGTTCTTC	CSARPGAYNEQFF
TRBD1	.	TRBV7-8	TRBJ1-2	TGTGCCAGCAGCTTATCGTCGGCAGGGCAGGGGGCGCGTGGCTACACCTTC	CASSLSSAGQGARGYTF
.	.	TRBV6-5	TRBJ1-2	TGTGCCAGCAGTTCTCCCTTAGAGGGTAGGGGCTACACCTTC	CASSSPLEGRGYTF
TRBD1	.	TRBV4-2	TRBJ1-1	TGTGCCAGCAGCCAGGACAGGTTTAGCACTGAAGCTTTCTTT	CASSQDRFSTEAFF
TRBD1	.	TRBV10-2	TRBJ2-1	TGCGCCAGCAGTCCGGGACAGGGCTTATATGAGCAGTTCTTC	CASSPGQGLYEQFF
TRBD2	once	TRBV4-2	TRBJ2-5	TGTGCCAGCAGCCAAGGGCGGGGAGCGGGGGTCCAAGAGACCCAGTACTTC	CASSQGRGAGVQETQYF
.	.	TRBV5-1	TRBJ1-5	TGCGCCAGCAGCTTGGCTCCGGGGATCGGCAATCAGCCCCAGCATTTT	CASSLAPGIGNQPQHF
.	.	TRBV2	TRBJ1-2	TGTGCCAGCACTACAGGGTCCCCAACTAATGGCTACACCTTC	CASTTGSPTNGYTF
.	.	TRBV11-2	TRBJ1-5	TGTGCCAGCAGCTTCTCAGGGAACAATCAGCCCCAGCATTTT	CASSFSGNNQPQHF
.	.	TRBV7-4	TRBJ1-6	TGTGCCAGTAGCTCCCGAGTCCCCCCCCTCCACTTT	CASSSRVPPLHF
.	.	TRBV6-6	TRBJ2-2	TGTGCCAGCGACGACAGGCTGAACACCGGGGAGCTGTTTTTT	CASDDRLNTGELFF
.	.	TRBV7-7	TRBJ1-1	TGTGCTAGCAGCACAACGGACTGGGGAACTGAAGCTTTCTTT	CASSTTDWGTEAFF
TRBD2	.	TRBV5-1	TRBJ2-7	TGCGCCAGCAGCTTGGCAGCGGGGAGACAGTACGAGCAGTACTTC	CASSLAAGRQYEQYF
.	.	TRBV5-4	TRBJ2-1	TGTGCCAGCAGCTTGGATAGGGGCAATTCGTTCTTC	CASSLDRGNSFF
TRBD1	.	TRBV5-1	TRBJ2-3	TGCGCCAGCAGCTTGGGACAGGGGGCCCACACAGATACGCAGTATTTT	CASSLGQGAHTDTQYF
.	.	TRBV2	TRBJ1-5	TGTGCCAGCAGACTTACGACAAATCAGCCCCAGCATTTT	CASRLTTNQPQHF
.	.	TRBV6-5	TRBJ2-5	TGTGCCAGCAGTTACCCAGGGCTGGAGACCCAGTACTTC	CASSYPGLETQYF
.	.	TRBV3-1/TRBV3-2	TRBJ1-6	TGTGCCAGCAGCCAAGCCCCCCCGGGGTCACCCCTCCACTTT	CASSQAPPGSPLHF
TRBD2	.	TRBV9	TRBJ2-1	TGTGCCAGCAGCGGTACGCGGGGGGCCCGGGGGAATGAGCAGTTCTTC	CASSGTRGARGNEQFF
TRBD2	.	TRBV9	TRBJ2-2	TGTGCCAGCAGCGTAGTGGCGGGGGGAAACACCGGGGAGCTGTTTTTT	CASSVVAGGNTGELFF
.	.	TRBV2	TRBJ2-1	TGTGCCAGCAGTCCCGAGGTTGAGCAGTTCTTC	CASSPEVEQFF
TRBD1	.	TRBV2	TRBJ1-6	TGTGCCAGCAGTCCCGGGACAGGGAACTCCTATTCACCCCTCCACTTT	CASSPGTGNSYSPLHF
TRBD1	.	TRBV2	TRBJ1-6	TGTGCCAGCAGGGACAGGGAGGGATCACCCCTCCACTTT	CASRDREGSPLHF
.	.	TRBV2	TRBJ2-1	TGTGCCAGCACCCCCGGTTACAATGAGCAGTTCTTC	CASTPGYNEQFF